This T cell receptor (beta chain) was recorded in a study of read filtering for tumor transcriptome and immune sequencing. Whole-study context: Revised staging placed under ten patients in R-ISS I, 15 to 20 in II, 6 or 7 in III.

General study results and limits: About 81.9% of IR-seq clonotypes had one read, totaling 3% to 4% of reads; RNA-seq: 74.6% and 44.6%. This fraction held mixed bone marrow immune cells after CD138-negative sorting.

V was trimmed by 2 bases and J by 1 base, leaving 8 bases between them. The CDR3 sequence is 14 residues long. Per the germline V gene, CDR1 is GTSNPN and CDR2 is SVGIG (reference sequence). This library used roughly 0.4 ug RNA and molecular barcoded adaptors spanning alpha/delta and beta/gamma chains. TCRdb processed the reads anew with MiXCR; each CDR3 protein has one entry. The table includes tens of thousands of distinct CDR3 sequences, about 22% detected once. This clonotype was seen at least ten times. Antigen unknown. The TCR sequence derives from a donor older than 35 with multiple myeloma. The sample taken for sequencing was a population of CD138-negative cells sorted from bone marrow. The J gene is TRBJ2-2, the V gene TRBV30; D gene ambiguous. Here the CDR3 reads CAWSFRMNTGELFF. DNA of the CDR3: TGTGCCTGGAGTTTCCGTATGAACACCGGGGAGCTGTTTTTT.